The clone carrying this T cell receptor beta chain appeared many times. Antigen: not known. All patients were untreated before thyroid surgery. Per the original data handling: Built for papillary thyroid cancer, a distant-metastasis classifier drew on CDR3 differences across clinicopathological groups. TCRdb called clones again from the PCR reads with MiXCR. These V and J calls are TCRdb output, not the study's own analysis. The sample has 21,000 or so clones; around 17% are singletons. These data originate in a study of metastatic and nonmetastatic thyroid tumors. Study summary: Repertoires were compared across blood and tumor or nodule tissue from malignant and benign thyroid patients. Study-level findings and limits: Significantly greater TCR beta diversity was reportedly found in malignant thyroid tumors than in benign nodules (in blood and tumor).

Germline CDR1 MDHEN, CDR2 SYDVKM. The V gene lost 5 bases and the J gene lost 0 bases, with 5 bases spanning the gap. CDR3 length equals 13 residues. This TCR derives from a male donor with papillary thyroid cancer or a benign thyroid nodule (not recorded which). Some clones in this sample may be carry-over from other donors' samples. The V call is TRBV28, the J call TRBJ1-5; D not certain. Sequenced sample: blood. The chain's CDR3 is CASSPDSNQPQHF. CDR3 DNA sequence: TGTGCCAGCAGTCCGGATAGCAATCAGCCCCAGCATTTT.